Presented here are 14 T cell receptor beta chains from one specimen sequenced in a study of T cell repertoires in cytomegalovirus infection. TCRdb re-called the reads through MiXCR, storing one row per CDR3 protein. The data contain about 180,000 distinct CDR3 sequences, about 18% of them singletons. The sample comprised CD8+ T cells from PBMCs. These receptors originate from a human donor in good health (CMV status not recorded). Some clones in this sample may be carry-over from other donors' samples.

V usage is TRBV7-9 and J usage is TRBJ1-6; TRBD1 might be the D (6 bases). CDR1 and CDR2 from the germline V gene are SEHNR and FQNEAQ (reference sequence). CDR3 length: 14 amino acids. Trimming shortened V by 6 bases and J by 7 bases, and 13 bases separated the two germline ends. The CDR3 DNA reads as TGTGCCAGCAGGCCACAGGGTCCCAATTCACCCCTCCACTTT. This codes for CASRPQGPNSPLHF.

This clonotype was detected only a few times. At one end, the junction sequence differs from germline, possibly due to a read error. The rearrangement uses TRBV7-6 and TRBJ2-1; D is ambiguous. Germline assignment: CDR1 SGHVS and CDR2 FNYEAQ. This CDR3 spans 11 amino acids. The CDR3 DNA sequence: TGTGCCAGCAGCTCCGACAATGAGCAGTTCTTC. It yields the protein CASSSDNEQFF.

This clonotype was seen at least ten times. The chain uses TRBV7-8 and TRBJ1-5; 8 nucleotides align to TRBD1. Germline lookup yields CDR1 SGHVS and CDR2 FQNEAQ. Unmatched junction bases numbered 11, after V lost 2 bases and J lost 2 bases. The CDR3 length is 18 residues. The CDR3 sequence: CASSLRFRDRLGNQPQHF. As DNA, the CDR3 is TGTGCCAGCAGCTTAAGGTTCCGGGACAGGCTCGGCAATCAGCCCCAGCATTTT.

This clonotype was recorded a few times. The genes are TRBV6-2 or TRBV6-3 and TRBJ1-4; D might be TRBD1 (5 bases). V lost 6 bases, J lost 4 bases, and 18 bases lay in between. The V gene's germline CDR1 is MNHEY and CDR2 SVGEGT. The CDR3 length is 16 residues. The CDR3 DNA follows: TGTGCCAGCAGCTCCGGCGACAGCGGATATAATGAAAAACTGTTTTTT. Translation gives CASSSGDSGYNEKLFF.

This clonotype was seen only a few times. The chain employs TRBV2 and TRBJ1-2; no reliable D call. V was cut by 9 bases and J by 3 bases, with 5 bases left in between. Germline V gene lookup returns CDR1 SNHLY and CDR2 FYNNEI. The CDR3 is 10 amino acids. The CDR3 reads CASRDYGYTF. The CDR3, as DNA: TGTGCCAGTCGGGACTATGGCTACACCTTC.

V usage is TRBV20-1 and J usage is TRBJ2-1; TRBD1 might be the D (6 bases). The V and J ends lost 5 bases and 6 bases respectively, with 14 bases between them. CDR1 is DFQATT and CDR2 is SNEGSKA in the germline V gene (reference sequence). This CDR3 contains 13 residues. For the CDR3, the DNA is TGCAGTGCTTGGGACAACGTGGGCAATGAGCAGTTCTTC. This translates into CSAWDNVGNEQFF.

V is TRBV12-3 or TRBV12-4 and J is TRBJ2-7, with D maybe TRBD1 (6 bases). The CDR3 has 14 amino acids. V was trimmed by 8 bases and J by 2 bases, leaving 16 bases between them. This CDR3 reads CASRTQGRPYEQYF. The CDR3 DNA follows: TGTGCCAGCCGGACGCAGGGGCGGCCCTACGAGCAGTACTTC.

This clonotype was found a few times. The chain is built from TRBV7-9 and TRBJ1-1, with D uncertain. Germline CDR1 SEHNR, CDR2 FQNEAQ (reference sequence). The CDR3 sequence is 15 residues long. The V and J ends lost 5 bases and 0 bases respectively, with 13 bases between them. The CDR3 nucleotides are TGTGCCAGCAGCCCCCGGACTGTTGTGAACACTGAAGCTTTCTTT. The encoded protein is CASSPRTVVNTEAFF.

The chain recombines TRBV20-1 with TRBJ2-7, with D unclear. There are 15 residues in the CDR3. Germline CDR1 reads DFQATT; CDR2 reads SNEGSKA (reference sequence). Trimming removed 6 bases from V and 5 bases from J, with 23 bases in between. In nucleotides, the CDR3 is TGCAGTGCCCGACGCGGATCGGCCTCGTACGACGAGCAGTACTTC. Residues: CSARRGSASYDEQYF.

At least ten counts were recorded for this clonotype. CDR3 sequence reads: CASSSPGAGVVGYTF. In DNA, the CDR3 is TGTGCCAGCAGCTCCCCGGGCGCAGGGGTGGTCGGCTACACCTTC. The V and J genes are TRBV7-2 and TRBJ1-2; weak D call: TRBD1 (6 bases). This CDR3 contains 15 residues. The germline CDR1 and CDR2 sequences are SGHTA and FQGNSA. V was trimmed by 4 bases and J by 8 bases, leaving 20 bases between them.

This CDR3 is CASSLAGAKTEAFF. The CDR3 coding sequence is TGTGCCAGCAGCTTAGCGGGGGCAAAGACTGAAGCTTTCTTT. The gene calls are TRBV7-2 and TRBJ1-1; D is possibly TRBD1 (6 bases). The CDR3 is made up of 14 amino acids. V lost 0 bases to trimming and J lost 5 bases, with 10 bases between them. Germline CDR1 and CDR2: SGHTA and FQGNSA.

This clonotype was seen a few times. This chain connects TRBV7-2 to TRBJ2-2; D not resolved. V lost 4 bases, J lost 1 base, and 10 bases lay in between. The CDR3 length is 15 residues. Germline-derived CDR1 and CDR2 are SGHTA and FQGNSA. In DNA, the CDR3 is TGTGCCAGCAGCTCGTCGGCAGAGAACACCGGGGAGCTGTTTTTT. The encoded protein is CASSSSAENTGELFF.

This clonotype occurred a few times. The V gene is TRBV28, the J gene TRBJ2-4, with TRBD2 matching over 8 bases. V shed 5 bases and J 0 bases; nucleotides not matched to a gene: 12. CDR1 is MDHEN, CDR2 SYDVKM, per germline. CDR3 length: 18 residues. The CDR3 nucleotides read TGTGCCAGCAGTATCTGGTCGGGGGGGCCCGGAGCCAAAAACATTCAGTACTTC. Translating gives CASSIWSGGPGAKNIQYF.

This clonotype has more than one count but fewer than ten. The J gene is TRBJ2-5, the V gene TRBV6-1; D is ambiguous. The CDR3 spans 15 residues. Trimming removed 2 bases at V and 2 bases at J, with 12 bases between. The germline CDR1 and CDR2 sequences are MNHNS and SASEGT. Here the CDR3 DNA reads TGTGCCAGCAGTGAAACAAGGTTTTCGCAAGAGACCCAGTACTTC. It specifies CASSETRFSQETQYF.